This TCR beta chain was recorded in a study of blood T cells in healthy people across ages. Study-level points and caveats: TCR beta diversity per million T cells fell roughly linearly with age. Both higher diversity and more naive CD4+ cells marked long-lived donors when set against aged donors.

Germline CDR1 is SGHTA and CDR2 is FQGNSA. V lost 0 bases and J lost 7, with 4 bases in between. This CDR3 is built from 12 residues. For the second PCR, which ran for about 6 to 11 cycles, a sample-barcoded 5' primer and a J-beta primer mix were used. All cDNA molecules were each tagged by a template-switch adaptor with 12 random nucleotides. TCRdb reprocessed the 5' RACE reads with MiXCR, giving one entry per CDR3 protein. Of approximately 1.5 million distinct CDR3 sequences listed, about 45% are singletons. To note about this clonotype: No antigen is known for it.

This chain joins TRBV7-2 and TRBJ2-1; no clear D gene. The specimen sequenced was blood. The clonotype originates from a young woman in good health. The CDR3 DNA follows: TGTGCCAGCAGCTTAGCCATGAATGAGCAGTTCTTC. It is translated as CASSLAMNEQFF.